The 24 T cell receptor beta chains listed next were all sequenced from one sample in a study of blood T cell repertoires in COVID-19. The data were produced by immunoSEQ multiplex PCR, yet TCRdb's version contains in-frame clones alone and is incomplete. In the table there are about 160,000 clones, about 88% of which are singletons. Material for sequencing was PBMCs or T cells enriched from blood (not recorded which). All receptors come from a middle-aged man who had recovered from COVID-19.

This chain connects TRBV12-5 to TRBJ1-2; TRBD1 is a possible D gene (6 bases). CDR3 length equals 12 residues. V was clipped by 1 base and J by 9 bases, with 9 bases between them. Germline assignment: CDR1 LGHNT and CDR2 FRNRAP. DNA for the CDR3: TGTGCTAGTGGTTTGGCAACAGGGAGCTACACCTTC. Protein: CASGLATGSYTF.

The chain joins TRBV15 to TRBJ1-2, with unresolved D. The CDR3 sequence is 14 residues long. In germline, CDR1 is LNHNV, CDR2 YYDKDF (reference sequence). V was shortened by 0 bases and J by 5 bases, with 10 bases between the two germline ends. CDR3 DNA sequence: TGTGCCACCAGCAGAGACAACGCGATATATGGCTACACCTTC. Its protein is CATSRDNAIYGYTF.

The chain recombines TRBV10-3 with TRBJ1-1; a possible D gene is TRBD1 (5 bases). The V and J ends lost 2 bases and 0 bases respectively, with 10 bases between them. Germline V gene lookup returns CDR1 ENHRY and CDR2 SYGVKD. The CDR3 length is 15 residues. The CDR3, as DNA: TGTGCCATCAGTGAGAGGGGCACACTGAACACTGAAGCTTTCTTT. Translation: CAISERGTLNTEAFF.

The chain is built from TRBV13 and TRBJ2-7; weak D call: TRBD1 (6 bases). This CDR3 has 15 residues. Per germline, CDR1 PRHDT and CDR2 FYEKMQ (reference sequence). V lost 3 bases and J 0 bases, leaving 12 bases between the germline ends. CDR3 nucleotide sequence: TGTGCCAGCAGCTTTACAGGGTCAGGCTCCTACGAGCAGTACTTC. Protein sequence: CASSFTGSGSYEQYF.

J is TRBJ2-2 and V is TRBV7-2; D remains ambiguous. Trimming removed 5 bases from V and 7 bases from J, with 11 bases in between. Germline CDR1 is SGHTA and CDR2 is FQGNSA. This CDR3 is 13 amino acids long. CDR3 bases: TGTGCCAGCAGCAGAGACACTGACGGGGAGCTGTTTTTT. It yields the protein CASSRDTDGELFF.

This sequence joins TRBV12-5 and TRBJ1-3; D ambiguous. From germline, CDR1 is LGHNT and CDR2 FRNRAP. Trimming took off 5 bases at V and 4 bases at J, with 15 bases between the two ends. The CDR3 runs 15 residues. CDR3 in DNA: TGTGCTAGTGGTAGGGCCCGACCGGGAGGAAACACCATATATTTT. It codes for CASGRARPGGNTIYF.

This clone was seen more than once but under ten times. This rearrangement joins TRBV11-3 to TRBJ2-1, with 7 bases identical to TRBD1. This CDR3 is 16 amino acids long. The V gene end was trimmed by 4 bases and the J gene end by 4 bases; junction bases not matched to a gene: 10. Germline V CDR1 and CDR2: SGHNT, YENEEA. CDR3 in DNA: TGTGCCAGCAGCTCATATCCCGGGACAGAATACAATGAGCAGTTCTTC. This translates into CASSSYPGTEYNEQFF.

The chain recombines TRBV5-1 with TRBJ2-2; 10 bases align to TRBD2. The CDR3 totals 16 residues. In germline, CDR1 is SGHRS, CDR2 YFSETQ. V was clipped by 1 base and J by 4 bases; unmatched bases: 4. This chain's CDR3 is CASSLYTSGTTGELFF. In DNA form, the CDR3 reads TGCGCCAGCAGCTTGTATACTAGCGGGACCACCGGGGAGCTGTTTTTT.

The chain employs TRBV3-1 (or the pseudogene TRBV3-2) and TRBJ1-2, with a tentative D call TRBD1 (6 bases). The germline V and J ends were trimmed by 4 bases and 7 bases, with 19 bases remaining between them. CDR3 length: 15 amino acids. The germline V gene has CDR1 LGHDT and CDR2 YNNKEL (reference sequence). As DNA, the CDR3 is TGTGCCAGCAGCCGAACTCGTAGGGACACTGGTGGCTACACCTTC. It specifies CASSRTRRDTGGYTF.

The chain has TRBV15 and TRBJ2-5, with TRBD2 as a possible D gene (6 bases). CDR1 and CDR2 from the germline V gene are LNHNV and YYDKDF (reference sequence). The V and J ends lost 6 bases and 5 bases respectively, with 13 bases between them. The length of the CDR3 is 13 residues. DNA of the CDR3: TGTGCCACCAGGATAGGGGCGGGGGAGACCCAGTACTTC. This encodes CATRIGAGETQYF.

CDR3 residues: CASSIVTGTGNTIYF. CDR3 coding DNA: TGTGCCAGTAGTATCGTCACAGGGACTGGAAACACCATATATTTT. V is TRBV19 and J is TRBJ1-3; TRBD1 might be the D (6 bases). V was pared by 3 bases and J by 2 bases, with 11 bases between. Germline V CDR1 and CDR2: LNHDA, SQIVND (reference sequence). The CDR3 runs to 15 residues.

This chain connects TRBV2 to TRBJ2-3; D perhaps matches TRBD2 (6 bases). The CDR3 totals 14 residues. Germline lookup yields CDR1 SNHLY and CDR2 FYNNEI. V lost 6 bases and J 2 bases, leaving 12 bases between the germline ends. The CDR3 DNA reads as TGTGCCAGCAGCCTGACTAGTGCCACAGATACGCAGTATTTT. It codes for CASSLTSATDTQYF. The full variable domain, in which reference TRBV2 and TRBJ2-3 provide the parts outside the CDR3, is EPEVTQTPSHQVTQMGQEVILRCVPISNHLYFYWYRQILGQKVEFLVSFYNNEISEKSEIFDDQFSVERPDGSNFTLKIRSTKLEDSAMYFCASSLTSATDTQYFGPGTRLTVL.

The gene calls are TRBV12-5 and TRBJ2-2; a possible D gene is TRBD2 (5 bases). Per the germline V gene, CDR1 is LGHNT and CDR2 is FRNRAP. V was clipped by 5 bases and J by 5 bases, with 12 bases between them. This CDR3 spans 14 amino acids. The CDR3 DNA is TGTGCTAGTGGTCCCCCCACGGGAACCGGGGAGCTGTTTTTT. It encodes CASGPPTGTGELFF.

This chain uses TRBV6-5 with TRBJ1-3; TRBD1 aligns across 7 bases. The J segment lost 4 bases and the V segment lost 10 bases, leaving 4 bases of the junction unmatched. The germline gives CDR1 MNHEY, CDR2 SVGAGI. The CDR3 covers 12 residues. This CDR3 reads CAIQGGGNTIYF. CDR3 DNA sequence: TGTGCCATCCAGGGGGGAGGAAACACCATATATTTT.

The chain has TRBV2 and TRBJ2-1, with 10 bases identical to TRBD2. The V gene's germline CDR1 is SNHLY and CDR2 FYNNEI. The length of the CDR3 is 18 residues. V was pared by 3 bases and J by 1 base, with 9 bases of the junction left unmatched. The CDR3 DNA follows: TGTGCCAGCAGTGACGGCAGCGGGGGGGCCATGTCCTACAATGAGCAGTTCTTC. Translating gives CASSDGSGGAMSYNEQFF.

The gene calls are TRBV4-3 and TRBJ1-2; possible D gene TRBD1, 5 bases. Trimming took 3 bases from V and 0 from J, leaving 20 bases between them. The germline CDR1 and CDR2 sequences are LGHNA and YSLEER. This CDR3 region has 18 residues. CDR3 nucleotides: TGCGCCAGCAGCCACGAAAGCGAGGTGACAGCGACTAACTATGGCTACACCTTC. Its protein product is CASSHESEVTATNYGYTF.

J is TRBJ2-2 and V is TRBV7-2; the D gene is possibly TRBD1 (5 bases). CDR1 and CDR2 from the germline V gene are SGHTA and FQGNSA. Trimming stripped 3 bases from V and 0 bases from J, with 8 bases between. The CDR3 extends over 15 amino acids. The CDR3 is CASSLVRANTGELFF. CDR3 sequence (DNA): TGTGCCAGCAGCTTGGTCAGGGCGAACACCGGGGAGCTGTTTTTT.

The chain combines TRBV19 with TRBJ2-2; 10 bases map to TRBD1. Trimming took 4 bases from V and 0 from J; bases not matched to a gene: 2. CDR3 size: 16 residues. Germline V gene lookup returns CDR1 LNHDA and CDR2 SQIVND (reference sequence). Here the CDR3 reads CASSRTGGSNTGELFF. The CDR3 bases are TGTGCCAGTAGTAGGACAGGGGGATCGAACACCGGGGAGCTGTTTTTT. The complete variable domain, with remaining parts taken from reference TRBV19 and TRBJ2-2, reads DGGITQSPKYLFRKEGQNVTLSCEQNLNHDAMYWYRQDPGQGLRLIYYSQIVNDFQKGDIAEGYSVSREKKESFPLTVTSAQKNPTAFYLCASSRTGGSNTGELFFGEGSRLTVL.

The CDR3 loop is CASSYSRPDRVQLMKGLFF. CDR3 nucleotide sequence: TGTGCCAGCAGTTACTCGAGGCCGGACAGGGTCCAACTAATGAAAGGACTGTTTTTT. The chain carries TRBV6-2 or TRBV6-3 and TRBJ1-4; the match to TRBD1 covers 8 bases. The CDR3 totals 19 residues. The germline V gene has CDR1 MNHEY and CDR2 SVGEGT. The V segment lost 0 bases and the J segment 13 bases; nucleotides outside the gene matches: 22.

The CDR3 DNA follows: TGTGCCAGCAGCTCCCGGGGGGCTAGCACAGATACGCAGTATTTT. The encoded protein is CASSSRGASTDTQYF. The chain links TRBV11-3 to TRBJ2-3; TRBD2 is a possible D gene (7 bases). From germline, CDR1 is SGHNT and CDR2 YENEEA. V lost 4 bases to trimming and J lost 0 bases, with 11 bases between them. The CDR3 is made up of 15 amino acids.

The chain carries TRBV7-3 and TRBJ2-7, with 8 bases that match TRBD1. Germline loops: CDR1 SGHTA, CDR2 FQGTGA. Trimming removed 2 bases from V and 0 bases from J; junction bases left unmatched: 12. There are 18 residues in the CDR3. CDR3 region: CASSLEGPRTGSSYEQYF. The CDR3, as DNA: TGTGCCAGCAGCTTAGAGGGGCCCCGGACAGGGAGCTCCTACGAGCAGTACTTC.

V and J are TRBV6-5 and TRBJ2-6; possible D gene TRBD2, 5 bases. Germline assignment: CDR1 MNHEY and CDR2 SVGAGI. The germline V and J ends were trimmed by 8 bases and 5 bases, with 7 bases remaining between them. CDR3 length: 12 amino acids. The CDR3 region is CASGSRANVLTF. The CDR3 bases are TGTGCCAGCGGGAGTCGGGCCAACGTCCTGACTTTC.

The chain's CDR3 is CASSSREGNANYGYTF. DNA for the CDR3: TGTGCCAGCAGCTCTAGGGAGGGGAATGCTAACTATGGCTACACCTTC. The rearrangement joins TRBV7-2 to TRBJ1-2; weak D call: TRBD1 (5 bases). This CDR3 has 16 amino acids. Germline assignment: CDR1 SGHTA and CDR2 FQGNSA. V lost 4 bases, J lost 0 bases, and 15 bases lay in between.

J is TRBJ1-2 and V is TRBV2; 7 bases align to TRBD1. Germline trimming cut 6 bases from V and 0 bases from J; bases unmatched to any gene: 10. CDR3 size: 16 residues. CDR1 and CDR2 (germline): SNHLY, FYNNEI. The DNA of the CDR3 is TGTGCCAGCAGAAATCAACCGACAGGGCCTAACTATGGCTACACCTTC. Residues: CASRNQPTGPNYGYTF.